Listed below are T cell receptor beta chains from one sample, sequenced in a study of shared clonotypes between healthy human individuals. Assay: immunoSEQ multiplex PCR; the TCRdb copy retains only in-frame clones and omits some. The table records fewer than 1.6 million clones, 98% to 99% of them present only once. Sequences were obtained from naive CD4+ T cells sorted from blood. Receptors were obtained from a man in his thirties or forties in good health. The CDR3 runs from the conserved cysteine through the conserved F or W. A D gene is named only where the DNA matches it firmly. The listing skips clone size in some rows; elsewhere it reads once, few, many or a size class.

D gene | J gene | V gene | clone size | CDR3 protein | CDR3 DNA
- | TRBJ1-3 | TRBV18 | - | CASSPLPAEAGNTIYF | TGTGCCAGCTCACCACTGCCGGCCGAGGCGGGAAACACCATATATTTT
TRBD2 | TRBJ2-1 | TRBV5-4 | - | CASSQPGLGVNEQFF | TGTGCCAGCAGCCAACCGGGACTAGGTGTGAATGAGCAGTTCTTC
- | TRBJ1-4 | TRBV27 | - | CASSLGTQSEKLFF | TGTGCCAGCAGTTTGGGGACCCAGTCGGAAAAACTGTTTTTT
- | TRBJ2-1 | TRBV5-1 | once | CASSLGRNQHNEQFF | TGCGCCAGCAGCTTGGGGCGGAATCAACACAATGAGCAGTTCTTC
TRBD1 | TRBJ2-7 | TRBV10-3 | - | CAISAPGGYEQYF | TGTGCCATCAGCGCGCCAGGGGGTTACGAGCAGTACTTC
TRBD2 | TRBJ2-3 | TRBV5-1 | once | CASSSGLAGVTSTDTQYF | TGCGCCAGCAGCTCAGGACTAGCGGGAGTAACTAGCACAGATACGCAGTATTTT
TRBD2 | TRBJ2-5 | TRBV5-1 | - | CASRTSGIRRETQYF | TGCGCCAGCAGGACTAGCGGGATTCGGAGGGAGACCCAGTACTTC
TRBD2 | TRBJ2-3 | TRBV9 | - | CASSVDPAGAIKDTQYF | TGTGCCAGCAGCGTAGATCCAGCGGGAGCCATCAAGGATACGCAGTATTTT
- | TRBJ2-1 | TRBV19 | - | CASSIMSSYNEQFF | TGTGCCAGTAGTATCATGAGCTCCTACAATGAGCAGTTCTTC
TRBD1 | TRBJ1-2 | TRBV10-2 | once | CASSLKGQGATLGGYTF | TGCGCCAGCAGTCTGAAAGGACAGGGGGCGACCTTAGGTGGCTACACCTTC
- | TRBJ2-5 | TRBV9 | once | CASSVAAGTETQYF | TGTGCCAGCAGCGTAGCTGCAGGTACGGAGACCCAGTACTTC
- | TRBJ1-2 | TRBV6-1 | - | CASSARTGISGYTF | TGTGCCAGCAGTGCCCGAACAGGGATTAGTGGCTACACCTTC
- | TRBJ2-4 | TRBV7-9 | - | CASSLGGGQEIKNIQYF | TGTGCCAGCAGCTTAGGGGGCGGCCAGGAGATCAAAAACATTCAGTACTTC
- | TRBJ1-5 | TRBV28 | - | CASSTGFPVF | TGTGCCAGCAGTACGGGATTCCCCGTTTTT
- | TRBJ2-2 | TRBV14 | - | CASKGRLDTGELFF | TGTGCCAGCAAAGGCAGGTTGGACACCGGGGAGCTGTTTTTT
- | TRBJ2-2 | TRBV29-1 | - | CSGRWAGELFF | TGCAGCGGTCGATGGGCCGGGGAGCTGTTTTTT
- | TRBJ2-1 | TRBV14 | - | CASSQAGRPNEQFF | TGTGCCAGCAGCCAAGCGGGGCGGCCCAATGAGCAGTTCTTC
TRBD2 | TRBJ2-3 | TRBV15 | - | CATSRELARSTDTQYF | TGTGCCACCAGCAGAGAACTAGCGAGGTCCACAGATACGCAGTATTTT
- | TRBJ2-5 | TRBV6-6 | - | CASSYSSLHQETQYF | TGTGCCAGCAGTTACTCGAGTTTACACCAAGAGACCCAGTACTTC
- | TRBJ1-5 | TRBV18 | - | CASSPLPGIYSNQPQHF | TGTGCCAGCTCACCACTCCCAGGGATATATAGCAATCAGCCCCAGCATTTT